The entry below gives a single T cell receptor (beta chain) sequence along with its context. An input of about 0.45 to 1 ug of RNA was subjected to reverse transcription using random hexamers. The immunoSEQ assay covered 54 Vbeta and 13 Jbeta segments for CDR3. MiXCR, run by TCRdb on the immunoSEQ multiplex PCR reads, gives a single entry per CDR3 protein. Counted here are over 150,000 distinct CDR3 sequences, over 85% occurring once; the ten biggest clones make up roughly 0.098%. The data were taken from a study of CD8 T cells in Susac syndrome. CD8+ and CD4+ T cells from blood underwent TCR beta sequencing. Both CD4+ and CD8+ T cells were negatively isolated, and TEMRA cells underwent FACS enrichment. The CDR3 is 16 amino acids. In germline, CDR1 is MNHEY, CDR2 SMNVEV (reference sequence). V gave up 6 bases and J gave up 2 bases, with 17 bases separating them.

This chain links TRBV27 with TRBJ1-3; unclear D gene. This receptor was identified in a human donor with multiple sclerosis. Sample: CD4+ T cells from PBMCs. This chain's CDR3 is CASSPGLAAPGNTIYF. The CDR3 nucleotides read TGTGCCAGCAGCCCCGGGCTAGCGGCACCTGGAAACACCATATATTTT.